This T cell receptor beta chain was sequenced during a study of beta chain features in type 1 diabetes (dated by TCRdb to between 2017 and 2018). In terms of the full investigation: Patients and healthy donors did not differ in mean age, gender distribution, total cell number or subset yield. Across all samples, around 99 million sorted cells were examined, and cell number per subset correlated strongly with RNA yield. In the study, recently diagnosed type 1 diabetes patients and matched healthy donors were compared on the TCRB repertoires of their sorted circulating CD4+ T cell subsets. Whereas all 28 donors provided naive and central memory subsets, regulatory and stem cell-like memory subsets were isolated from just 8 patients and roughly eight healthy donors. What the research found in general, with its limitations: Because the HLA sub-analyses included only small numbers of individuals, any influence of HLA type on TCRB rearrangement was left unresolved. At VDJ recombination sites, patients with type 1 diabetes made fewer insertions and deleted more nucleotides, a pattern implying thymic rearrangement abnormalities. A moderate but significant shortening of TCRB CDR3 length was observed in type 1 diabetes patients in all four CD4+ subsets. Naive, central memory and regulatory TCRB repertoires appeared to be more alike among patients than among healthy donors. Because cDNA rather than genomic DNA was sequenced, highly expressing activated cells could have been over-represented, although no difference in activation and CD3 levels was found between groups. PCR might favor shorter templates, but patient and control samples were amplified and corrected together, so any skew would affect both groups equally.

The trim is 2 bases for V and 3 bases for J, with a gap of 11 bases between the germline ends. CDR1 and CDR2 are read off the germline V gene as SGHRS and YFSETQ. Its CDR3 holds 14 amino acids, cysteine through phenylalanine. This entry keeps only the CDR3 DNA: 42 bases, framed from base 1. From each donor, a single peripheral blood sample of about 110 mL on average was drawn into heparinised tubes. A BD FACSAria II and a panel including CD45RO, CCR7, CD25, CD127, CD95 and CD27 were used to sort naive, central memory, regulatory and stem cell-like memory CD4+ T cells. A purity above 98% was achieved for all sorted populations. PBMCs were isolated right away by Lymphoprep density gradient centrifugation and were stained directly, without culture. So that batch effects would be minimized, each experiment stained and sorted samples in pairs, pairing one healthy donor with one patient. About this clone: Its antigen is not yet known. No qualities accompany the bases; no much larger clone lies one base away.

The entire isolated RNA was reverse transcribed using the High Capacity cDNA Reverse Transcription Kit, and thus expressed TCRB transcripts were sequenced. Survey-depth immunoSEQ sequencing was performed on stem cell-like memory T cell samples, with an average of roughly 930,000 total reads per sample. After sorted cells were lysed in RLT buffer, RNA was extracted with DNase-treated RNeasy Micro or Mini kits, with the choice depending on cell number. Each cell subset was processed separately to prevent cross-contamination, with patient and healthy donor samples processed together. The immunoSEQ multiplex PCR was used to amplify TCRB sequences from cDNA, generating 87-bp fragments that spanned the CDR3 region. Sequencing of the amplicons was performed on the Illumina HiSeq platform. On the study's bioinformatics: PCR bias was corrected computationally using synthetic template baselines, and reads within Hamming distance 2 were collapsed, with unmergeable singletons discarded. By aligning reads against IMGT, V, D and J genes, CDR3 length, and insertions or deletions at six rearrangement sites were assigned. Within each subset, clonotype counts were normalized to sorted cell number, after which true diversity and Gini coefficients were computed with the tcR R package. Repertoire sharing was quantified using the overlap coefficient calculated on TCRB nucleotide sequences. The table comes from immuneACCESS by way of TCRdb, which keeps in-frame sequences with V and J called. Part of the clones is missing from these tables; in studies checked, under half for an unresolved V gene and the rest for unknown reasons. That table gives V, J and clone size, and the DNA gave D and trimming. This sample is represented by 15,000 to 19,000 clones; roughly two fifths of them were singletons. Under 0.6% of the sample is taken by the ten largest.

This TCR came from a woman aged 40 to 50 in good health. The receptor chain draws on TRBV5-1 and TRBJ1-1; matching of 5 bases hints at TRBD1 as the D gene. Sequences were obtained from stem cell memory CD4+ T cells from blood. This specimen's cell subset or site label, interpreted: stem cell-like memory CD4+ T cells. DNA sequence: TGCGCCAGCAGCTTCAGGGTATCGTACACTGAAGCTTTCTTT. Its protein product is CASSFRVSYTEAFF.